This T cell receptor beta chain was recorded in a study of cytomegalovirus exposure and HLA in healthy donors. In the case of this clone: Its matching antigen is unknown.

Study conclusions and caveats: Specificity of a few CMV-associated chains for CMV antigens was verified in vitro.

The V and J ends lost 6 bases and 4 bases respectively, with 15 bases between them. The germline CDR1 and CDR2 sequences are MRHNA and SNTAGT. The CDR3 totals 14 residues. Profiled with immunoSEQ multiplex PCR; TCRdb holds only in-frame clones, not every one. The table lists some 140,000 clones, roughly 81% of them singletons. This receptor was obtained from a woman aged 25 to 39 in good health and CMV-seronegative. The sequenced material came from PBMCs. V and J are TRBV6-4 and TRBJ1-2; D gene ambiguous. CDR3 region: CASRPPPGVYGYTF. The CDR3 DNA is TGTGCCAGCAGGCCGCCACCGGGTGTCTATGGCTACACCTTC.